This T cell receptor beta chain was identified during a study of blood T cell repertoires in COVID-19. CDR3 length: 14 amino acids. From germline, CDR1 is SGHRS and CDR2 YFSETQ. V was trimmed by 0 bases and J by 2 bases, leaving 9 bases between them. Assay: immunoSEQ multiplex PCR; the TCRdb copy retains only in-frame clones and omits some. Here the sample spans approximately 180,000 clones, over 75% being singletons. This sequence originates from a woman between 65 and 79 years old with acute or convalescent COVID-19. V and J are TRBV5-1 and TRBJ2-7; maybe TRBD2 (7 bases). The sequenced sample consisted of peripheral blood. In DNA, the CDR3 is TGCGCCAGCAGCTTGGACGGGGGGCCCTACGAGCAGTACTTC. Translating it yields CASSLDGGPYEQYF.